These 20 T cell receptor beta chains were sequenced from one sample in a study of shared clonotypes between healthy human individuals. CD8 cells regarded as naive lacked CD45RO, were positively chosen for CCR7, and omitted terminally differentiated effector memory CD45RA+ cells. Libraries were prepared by immunoSEQ multiplex PCR; TCRdb keeps only in-frame clonotypes and omits some of them. Of 1.5 million to 2.5 million clones listed, around 96% are singletons. The sample consisted of naive CD8+ T cells sorted from blood. The receptors stem from a man aged 18 to 30 in good health.

The chain uses TRBV27 and TRBJ2-5; 15 positions agree with TRBD2. The CDR3 consists of 17 residues. Germline V gene sequence: CDR1 MNHEY, CDR2 SMNVEV (reference sequence). V trimming: 3 bases; J trimming: 9 bases; junction bases outside the gene matches: 11. CDR3 DNA: TGTGCCAGCAGTTTGGGGACTAGCGGGGGGTCAGCCTGGGCCCAGTACTTC. Translated, it gives CASSLGTSGGSAWAQYF.

The chain combines TRBV28 with TRBJ1-1; D is uncertain. The V end lost 3 bases, the J end lost 5 bases, and 13 bases lay between the germline ends. Germline V gene lookup returns CDR1 MDHEN and CDR2 SYDVKM. CDR3 length equals 14 residues. CDR3 amino acids: CASSFRIGGTEAFF. The CDR3 coding sequence is TGTGCCAGCAGTTTTCGTATTGGTGGGACTGAAGCTTTCTTT.

The gene calls are TRBV7-9 and TRBJ2-1, with 12 positions matching TRBD2. The germline CDR1 and CDR2 sequences are SEHNR and FQNEAQ (reference sequence). V lost 5 bases to trimming and J lost 4 bases; unmatched junction nucleotides: 6. This CDR3 contains 16 residues. CDR3 sequence: CASSPTSGGRYNEQFF. CDR3 nucleotide sequence: TGTGCCAGCAGCCCAACTAGCGGGGGGCGGTACAATGAGCAGTTCTTC.

The rearrangement joins TRBV4-1 to TRBJ1-2, with D possibly TRBD1 on 6 matching bases. With 1 base removed from V and 2 bases from J, the gap between germline ends came to 11 bases. Per germline, CDR1 MGHRA and CDR2 YSYEKL. The length of the CDR3 is 15 residues. The CDR3 sequence: CASSQVGGQNYGYTF. The CDR3 region has the DNA TGCGCCAGCAGCCAAGTGGGGGGACAAAACTATGGCTACACCTTC.

The gene calls are TRBV7-3 and TRBJ1-1; TRBD1 might be the D (6 bases). Germline CDR1 is SGHTA and CDR2 is FQGTGA. Trimming removed 8 bases at V and 2 bases at J, with 24 bases between. This CDR3 has 17 amino acids. The CDR3 is CASPQSGRGICNTEAFF. CDR3 DNA: TGTGCCAGCCCGCAGAGTGGCAGGGGAATTTGTAACACTGAAGCTTTCTTT.

The genes are TRBV4-1 and TRBJ1-2; tentatively, D is TRBD1 (6 bases). With 1 base removed from V and 4 bases from J, the gap between germline ends came to 16 bases. The CDR3 is 16 amino acids. Looked up from germline, CDR1 is MGHRA and CDR2 is YSYEKL. The CDR3 DNA sequence: TGCGCCAGCAGCCAAGTGGAGACAGGAGCATTCTATGGCTACACCTTC. It specifies CASSQVETGAFYGYTF.

V and J are TRBV9 and TRBJ2-7; D unresolved. Between the trimmed V and J ends, which lost 4 bases and 6 bases, there was a span of 14 bases. Germline V gene data show CDR1 as SGDLS and CDR2 as YYNGEE. The CDR3 is 13 amino acids. CDR3 DNA sequence: TGTGCCAGCAGCACGTCAAGGGCCACCGAGCAGTACTTC. Its translation is CASSTSRATEQYF.

V gene TRBV5-1 combines with J gene TRBJ2-1; possibly TRBD2 for D (5 bases). The CDR3 loop spans 14 amino acids. Germline lookup yields CDR1 SGHRS and CDR2 YFSETQ. V lost 2 bases and J 1 base, leaving 7 bases between the germline ends. The CDR3 loop is CASSFEGSYNEQFF. CDR3 bases: TGCGCCAGCAGCTTCGAGGGTTCCTACAATGAGCAGTTCTTC. Drawing the rest from reference TRBV5-1 and TRBJ2-1, the complete variable domain is KAGVTQTPRYLIKTRGQQVTLSCSPISGHRSVSWYQQTPGQGLQFLFEYFSETQRNKGNFPGRFSGRQFSNSRSEMNVSTLELGDSALYLCASSFEGSYNEQFFGPGTRLTVL.

The gene calls are TRBV19 and TRBJ2-7, with 7 bases aligning to TRBD1. The trim removed 2 bases at V and 0 bases at J, leaving 4 bases unmatched. The CDR3 has 15 amino acids. The germline gives CDR1 LNHDA, CDR2 SQIVND (reference sequence). The CDR3 nucleotides are TGTGCCAGTAGTATAATACAGGGGAGCTCCTACGAGCAGTACTTC. As protein: CASSIIQGSSYEQYF. Together with reference TRBV19 and TRBJ2-7, the CDR3 gives the full variable domain: DGGITQSPKYLFRKEGQNVTLSCEQNLNHDAMYWYRQDPGQGLRLIYYSQIVNDFQKGDIAEGYSVSREKKESFPLTVTSAQKNPTAFYLCASSIIQGSSYEQYFGPGTRLTVT.

This chain connects TRBV4-1 to TRBJ2-7; the D is unclear. The CDR3 length is 13 residues. V was pared by 0 bases and J by 2 bases, with 5 bases between. Germline CDR1 and CDR2: MGHRA and YSYEKL. The CDR3 here is CASSQESTYEQYF. Here the CDR3 DNA reads TGCGCCAGCAGCCAAGAAAGCACCTACGAGCAGTACTTC.

This clone was detected once. The V gene is TRBV27, the J gene TRBJ2-7, with D uncertain. Between the trimmed V and J ends, which lost 4 bases and 0 bases, there was a span of 10 bases. The V gene's germline CDR1 is MNHEY and CDR2 SMNVEV (reference sequence). The CDR3 length is 14 residues. CDR3 nucleotides: TGTGCCAGCAGTTCGACTGCAGGCTCCTACGAGCAGTACTTC. Encoded protein: CASSSTAGSYEQYF.

V gene TRBV6-1 combines with J gene TRBJ2-2, with 9 bases lining up with TRBD1. In germline, CDR1 is MNHNS, CDR2 SASEGT. This CDR3 has 13 residues. V lost 9 bases and J lost 5; bases outside the gene matches: 4. DNA of the CDR3: TGTGCCAGGGAGGACAGGGGAACCGGGGAGCTGTTTTTT. This sequence encodes CAREDRGTGELFF.

The chain joins TRBV5-1 to TRBJ2-5, with TRBD2 matching 7 bases. CDR3 length: 15 amino acids. V dropped 2 bases and J dropped 1; count of bases not matched to a gene: 5. Per germline, CDR1 SGHRS and CDR2 YFSETQ. CDR3: CASSFYSGGQETQYF. CDR3 in DNA: TGCGCCAGCAGCTTCTATTCGGGGGGCCAAGAGACCCAGTACTTC.

V usage is TRBV29-1 and J usage is TRBJ2-1, with TRBD2 matching 13 bases. The V segment lost 1 base and the J segment 0 bases; nucleotides outside the gene matches: 3. The length of the CDR3 is 17 residues. Germline assignment: CDR1 SQVTM and CDR2 ANQGSEA. CDR3 bases: TGCAGCGTTGAAGGACTAGCGGGAGGAGTCTCCTACAATGAGCAGTTCTTC. Protein: CSVEGLAGGVSYNEQFF.

This clone was detected once. The rearrangement joins TRBV27 to TRBJ2-1, with 9 bases identical to TRBD2. The CDR3 runs to 15 residues. Germline V gives CDR1 MNHEY, CDR2 SMNVEV (reference sequence). V was pared by 1 base and J by 8 bases, with 6 bases of the junction left unmatched. The CDR3 protein is CASSLYAGGPYEQFF. The CDR3 DNA reads as TGTGCCAGCAGTTTATACGCGGGAGGGCCCTATGAGCAGTTCTTC.

J is TRBJ2-7 and V is TRBV5-6; a weak D match, TRBD2 (5 bases). Trimming cost V 0 bases and J 7 bases, with 26 bases left between them. Germline loops: CDR1 SGHDT, CDR2 YYEEEE. The CDR3 runs 18 residues. Here the CDR3 DNA reads TGTGCCAGCAGCTTGGGGAGTGGAGGAGTTGGTTGGGTGGGGGAGCAGTACTTC. Protein product: CASSLGSGGVGWVGEQYF.

The rearrangement joins TRBV15 to TRBJ2-7; 10 bases map to TRBD1. The V and J ends lost 8 bases and 0 bases, in that order; junction bases with no gene match: 4. The CDR3 runs 14 residues. CDR1 is LNHNV and CDR2 is YYDKDF in the germline V gene (reference sequence). CDR3 loop: CATPTGGDSYEQYF. The CDR3 nucleotides are TGTGCCACCCCGACAGGGGGCGACTCCTACGAGCAGTACTTC.

The chain has TRBV7-9 and TRBJ2-2; D may be TRBD1 (5 bases). V dropped 5 bases and J dropped 3 bases, with 13 bases sitting between them. The CDR3 covers 15 residues. The germline gives CDR1 SEHNR, CDR2 FQNEAQ (reference sequence). CDR3 sequence reads: CASSPSRGHTGELFF. The CDR3 DNA sequence: TGTGCCAGCAGCCCGTCTAGGGGTCACACCGGGGAGCTGTTTTTT.

The chain carries TRBV6-1 and TRBJ2-7; 9 positions match TRBD1. This CDR3 contains 15 residues. V lost 7 bases, J lost 2 bases, and 9 bases stayed unmatched. CDR1 is MNHNS and CDR2 is SASEGT in the germline V gene. The CDR3 loop reads CASTILQGAPYEQYF. The DNA for the CDR3 is TGTGCCAGCACCATCCTACAGGGGGCCCCCTACGAGCAGTACTTC.

This sequence joins TRBV5-1 and TRBJ2-7; D call uncertain. Trimming took 1 base from V and 5 from J, leaving 13 bases between them. The CDR3 extends over 14 amino acids. CDR1 and CDR2 from the germline V gene are SGHRS and YFSETQ. The CDR3 coding sequence is TGCGCCAGCAGCTTGACCCCCATGGGCGACGAGCAGTACTTC. As protein: CASSLTPMGDEQYF.